A single sample is the source of the 27 T cell receptor beta chains below, sequenced in a study of blood T cells in healthy people across ages. A second about 6 to 12 cycle PCR used barcoded and J-beta primers. One entry per CDR3 protein results from TCRdb running MiXCR on the 5' RACE reads. The sample shows 1.5 million or so distinct CDR3 sequences, about 42% of them seen only once. The specimen sequenced was blood. These receptors were obtained from a woman aged 18-29 years in good health.

This chain links TRBV29-1 with TRBJ2-3, with 10 bases matching TRBD2. The germline V gene has CDR1 SQVTM and CDR2 ANQGSEA. V trimming: 7 bases; J trimming: 0 bases; junction bases outside the gene matches: 10. CDR3 length: 16 residues. This chain's CDR3 is CSAPRLAGTSTDTQYF. As DNA, the CDR3 is TGCAGCGCCCCCAGACTAGCGGGCACTAGCACAGATACGCAGTATTTT.

The chain uses TRBV4-1 and TRBJ1-2, with TRBD1 as a possible D gene (6 bases). The CDR3 spans 15 residues. Germline V lookup: CDR1 MGHRA, CDR2 YSYEKL. Trimming cost V 2 bases and J 1 base, with 11 bases left between them. Written as DNA, the CDR3 is TGCGCCAGCAGCCAATCGACAGGAGTTAACTATGGCTACACCTTC. It is translated as CASSQSTGVNYGYTF.

This clonotype showed up many times. This sequence joins TRBV4-3 and TRBJ2-1; TRBD1 or TRBD2 may be the D gene (5 bases each). The CDR3 runs to 14 residues. The germline V gene has CDR1 LGHNA and CDR2 YSLEER. V was pared by 0 bases and J by 4 bases, with 7 bases between. CDR3 region: CASSQDGGYNEQFF. The CDR3 bases are TGCGCCAGCAGCCAAGATGGGGGTTACAATGAGCAGTTCTTC.

This chain links TRBV6-5 with TRBJ1-2; TRBD1 matches at 10 bases. The CDR3 runs to 14 residues. Germline V gene lookup returns CDR1 MNHEY and CDR2 SVGAGI. Trimming removed 6 bases from V and 3 bases from J; junction bases left unmatched: 4. CDR3 in amino acids: CASRKDRGDYGYTF. For the CDR3, the DNA is TGTGCCAGCAGGAAGGACAGGGGGGACTATGGCTACACCTTC.

The gene calls are TRBV24-1 and TRBJ1-5, with 8 bases identical to TRBD1. V was clipped by 2 bases and J by 7 bases; unmatched bases: 6. Germline CDR1 reads KGHDR; CDR2 reads SFDVKD. The length of the CDR3 is 15 residues. The CDR3 DNA reads TGTGCCACCAGTGATTCCGGGACAGGATACCAGCCCCAGCATTTT. This codes for CATSDSGTGYQPQHF.

Notes on this clonotype: An end of the junction does not agree with germline; a read error may underlie this. The chain joins TRBV20-1 to TRBJ2-1, with D possibly matching TRBD2 (7 bases). This CDR3 has 15 residues. Germline assignment: CDR1 DFQATT and CDR2 SNEGSKA (reference sequence). The CDR3 loop reads CSAKGGTTSYSEQFF. The DNA for the CDR3 is TGCAGTGCTAAGGGGGGGACTACCTCCTACAGTGAGCAGTTCTTC.

In its sample, this clonotype was seen many times. The genes are TRBV28 and TRBJ2-7, with D unclear. Germline V gene data show CDR1 as MDHEN and CDR2 as SYDVKM. The CDR3 loop spans 11 amino acids. Trimming removed 7 bases from V and 2 bases from J, with 6 bases in between. The CDR3 coding sequence is TGTGCCAGCACCGGCCCCTACGAGCAGTACTTC. It specifies CASTGPYEQYF.

The chain is built from TRBV2 and TRBJ2-1; D is ambiguous. V dropped 7 bases and J dropped 3 bases, with 16 bases sitting between them. Germline V gene sequence: CDR1 SNHLY, CDR2 FYNNEI. The CDR3 length is 15 residues. This CDR3 is CASIEEESFYNEQFF. CDR3 nucleotides: TGTGCCAGCATAGAGGAAGAAAGCTTCTACAATGAGCAGTTCTTC. Based on the CDR3 plus reference TRBV2 and TRBJ2-1, the full variable domain is EPEVTQTPSHQVTQMGQEVILRCVPISNHLYFYWYRQILGQKVEFLVSFYNNEISEKSEIFDDQFSVERPDGSNFTLKIRSTKLEDSAMYFCASIEEESFYNEQFFGPGTRLTVL.

The J gene is TRBJ1-5, the V gene TRBV20-1, with D unclear. The germline V gene has CDR1 DFQATT and CDR2 SNEGSKA (reference sequence). V gave up 6 bases and J gave up 4 bases, with 10 bases separating them. This CDR3 spans 12 amino acids. CDR3 sequence (DNA): TGCAGTGCAAACCGGGCGAATCAGCCCCAGCATTTT. It yields the protein CSANRANQPQHF.

This clonotype was found a few times. The chain combines TRBV3-1 with TRBJ2-1, with D possibly being TRBD1 or TRBD2 (5 bases each). CDR3 length equals 13 residues. The V end was cut by 5 bases, the J end by 9 bases, with 14 bases between. Looked up from germline, CDR1 is LGHDT and CDR2 is YNNKEL (reference sequence). CDR3 nucleotide sequence: TGTGCCAGCAGCTGGGACCCGGCAAGTGAGCAGTTCTTC. This encodes CASSWDPASEQFF.

J is TRBJ2-5 and V is TRBV29-1; D not certain. The length of the CDR3 is 13 residues. The germline V gene encodes CDR1 SQVTM and CDR2 ANQGSEA. Trimming cost V 4 bases and J 0 bases, with 9 bases left between them. The chain's CDR3 is CSVGTGYQETQYF. The CDR3 DNA reads TGCAGCGTTGGTACGGGTTACCAAGAGACCCAGTACTTC. Full variable domain (missing parts from reference TRBV29-1 and TRBJ2-5): SAVISQKPSRDICQRGTSLTIQCQVDSQVTMMFWYRQQPGQSLTLIATANQGSEATYESGFVIDKFPISRPNLTFSTLTVSNMSPEDSSIYLCSVGTGYQETQYFGPGTRLLVL.

This clonotype has a handful of counts. J is TRBJ1-5 and V is TRBV12-3 or TRBV12-4, with D possibly TRBD1 on 6 matching bases. V lost 2 bases and J lost 2, with 10 bases in between. This CDR3 region has 15 residues. CDR3 residues: CASSLNRVGNQPQHF. The CDR3 DNA sequence: TGTGCCAGCAGTTTAAACAGGGTTGGCAATCAGCCCCAGCATTTT.

The chain uses TRBV6-2 or TRBV6-3 and TRBJ2-5, with 11 bases lining up with TRBD2. Germline V CDR1 and CDR2: MNHEY, SVGEGT. The CDR3 totals 17 residues. The trim removed 6 bases at V and 5 bases at J, leaving 14 bases unmatched. For the CDR3, the DNA is TGTGCCAGCAGATGGGGGCAACTAGCGGGAGTGCGGGAGACCCAGTACTTC. Translation: CASRWGQLAGVRETQYF.

Note on this clonotype: Germline is not matched at one junction end, which may reflect a read error. This chain links TRBV4-1 with TRBJ2-3, with D perhaps TRBD2 (5 bases). The CDR3 contains 15 residues. Germline V CDR1 and CDR2: MGHRA, YSYEKL. Written as DNA, the CDR3 is TGCGCCAGCAGGAGTAGGGAGTCTAGCACAGCTACGCAGTATTTT. Encoded protein: CASRSRESSTATQYF.

J is TRBJ1-1 and V is TRBV5-1; TRBD1 aligns across 7 bases. Unmatched junction bases numbered 2, after V lost 0 bases and J lost 0 bases. Germline values: CDR1 SGHRS, CDR2 YFSETQ. CDR3 length: 15 residues. CDR3 in amino acids: CASSLDGQVNTEAFF. The CDR3 DNA sequence: TGCGCCAGCAGCTTGGACGGACAGGTGAACACTGAAGCTTTCTTT.

The rearrangement joins TRBV4-3 to TRBJ2-5; TRBD2 matches at 10 bases. The CDR3 is made up of 17 amino acids. The germline CDR1 and CDR2 sequences are LGHNA and YSLEER. V gave up 4 bases and J gave up 11 bases; unmatched junction bases: 19. The CDR3 sequence is CASSPFGASGGGDEQYF. For the CDR3, the DNA is TGCGCCAGCAGCCCTTTCGGGGCTAGCGGGGGTGGTGATGAGCAGTACTTC.

The chain couples TRBV5-1 to TRBJ2-1; 9 bases are shared with TRBD1. There are 15 residues in the CDR3. Germline CDR1 is SGHRS and CDR2 is YFSETQ. The V segment lost 2 bases and the J segment 7 bases; nucleotides outside the gene matches: 7. CDR3 nucleotide sequence: TGCGCCAGCAGCTTCGGGGACAGGGTATCAAATGAGCAGTTCTTC. This gives the protein CASSFGDRVSNEQFF.

This sequence joins TRBV9 and TRBJ2-1; D not certain. Germline V gene lookup returns CDR1 SGDLS and CDR2 YYNGEE. V dropped 4 bases and J dropped 6 bases, with 17 bases sitting between them. The CDR3 spans 15 residues. CDR3 DNA: TGTGCCAGCAGCCCCCGCGGCCCAACGAGCAATGAGCAGTTCTTC. This translates into CASSPRGPTSNEQFF.

The J gene is TRBJ2-4, the V gene TRBV5-1, with 10 bases aligning to TRBD1. The trim removed 1 base at V and 0 bases at J, leaving 10 bases unmatched. Germline V gene sequence: CDR1 SGHRS, CDR2 YFSETQ. The CDR3 length is 19 residues. CDR3 sequence reads: CASSLFGQGGRLAKNIQYF. In nucleotides, the CDR3 is TGCGCCAGCAGCTTGTTCGGACAGGGGGGGAGACTAGCCAAAAACATTCAGTACTTC.

The chain joins TRBV9 to TRBJ2-1, with D perhaps TRBD2 (5 bases). Trimming pared 3 bases from V and 0 bases from J, leaving 10 bases between. This CDR3 spans 15 amino acids. Germline values: CDR1 SGDLS, CDR2 YYNGEE. DNA of the CDR3: TGTGCCAGCAGCGGCGAGGGAGACTCCTACAATGAGCAGTTCTTC. This translates into CASSGEGDSYNEQFF.

This sequence joins TRBV7-9 and TRBJ1-2, with 7 nucleotides matching TRBD1. The V gene end was trimmed by 5 bases and the J gene end by 0 bases; junction bases not matched to a gene: 12. There are 17 residues in the CDR3. Germline V gives CDR1 SEHNR, CDR2 FQNEAQ (reference sequence). DNA for the CDR3: TGTGCCAGCAGCCCCCGAGTACAGGGGCTGACTAACTATGGCTACACCTTC. It translates to CASSPRVQGLTNYGYTF.

The sample holds a few counts of this clonotype. V is TRBV6-6 and J is TRBJ2-7; 7 bases match TRBD1. The CDR3 is made up of 16 amino acids. In germline, CDR1 is MNHNY, CDR2 SVGAGI (reference sequence). The V and J ends lost 2 bases and 2 bases, in that order; junction bases with no gene match: 9. CDR3 sequence reads: CASSYPEDRSTYEQYF. The CDR3 DNA follows: TGTGCCAGCAGTTACCCGGAGGACAGGAGTACCTACGAGCAGTACTTC.

About this clonotype: One junction end does not reproduce the germline sequence, and a read error may be involved. The chain links TRBV11-2 to TRBJ2-2, with TRBD2 matching 7 bases. CDR1 is SGHAT, CDR2 FQNNGV, per germline. This CDR3 comprises 19 residues. CDR3 bases: TGTGCCAACAGCCCCTTCCCGGGAGGTTGGGTTGCGAACACCGGGGAGCTGTTTTTT. As protein: CANSPFPGGWVANTGELFF.

This chain links TRBV27 with TRBJ1-4; D perhaps matches TRBD1 (5 bases). The CDR3 extends over 14 amino acids. The germline gives CDR1 MNHEY, CDR2 SMNVEV (reference sequence). V was cut by 5 bases and J by 4 bases, with 11 bases left in between. The CDR3 region is CASSPGLINEKLFF. The CDR3 region has the DNA TGTGCCAGCAGTCCGGGACTGATTAATGAAAAACTGTTTTTT.

A few counts support this clonotype. V is TRBV9 and J is TRBJ2-1, with D unresolved. Germline loops: CDR1 SGDLS, CDR2 YYNGEE. Trimming left V 1 base short and J 10 bases short, with 18 bases between. The CDR3 contains 15 residues. The chain's CDR3 is CASSVTGGWLGEQFF. DNA for the CDR3: TGTGCCAGCAGCGTAACGGGCGGTTGGCTGGGCGAGCAGTTCTTC.

This clonotype was seen more than once but under ten times. V is TRBV9 and J is TRBJ2-1, with 8 bases identical to TRBD2. CDR1 and CDR2 (germline): SGDLS, YYNGEE. V trimming: 3 bases; J trimming: 5 bases; junction bases outside the gene matches: 4. This CDR3 has 14 residues. CDR3 bases: TGTGCCAGCAGCGCGAGTAGCGGGGACAATGAGCAGTTCTTC. Its translation: CASSASSGDNEQFF.

Comment on this clonotype: A junction end diverges from the germline sequence, so it may reflect a read error. J is TRBJ1-2 and V is TRBV25-1; D uncertain. This CDR3 region has 13 residues. Germline V lookup: CDR1 MGHDK, CDR2 SYGVNS. The DNA of the CDR3 is TGTGCCAGCAGTGAAGGGCAAGTCTATGGCCACACCTTC. As protein: CASSEGQVYGHTF.